One sample yielded the 29 T cell receptor beta chains listed below, sequenced in a study of OX40 agonist ivuxolimab in advanced cancers. The method was immunoSEQ multiplex PCR; TCRdb's version includes in-frame clones alone and lacks a portion of them. Of approximately 89,000 clones detected, over 75% appear once; the ten largest clones hold 0.25% to 0.3%. Specimen: CD4+ or CD8+ T cells sorted from blood, collected in a trial of the OX40 agonist ivuxolimab. These receptor sequences come from an adult with an advanced solid tumor such as melanoma, head and neck, liver or kidney cancer.

The gene calls are TRBV30 and TRBJ2-7; 9 bases agree with TRBD1. This CDR3 is 14 amino acids long. Germline V CDR1 and CDR2: GTSNPN, SVGIG (reference sequence). V shed 1 base, J shed 3 bases, and the junction held 4 bases outside the gene matches. CDR3 sequence: CAWSADRGFYEQYF. The CDR3 bases are TGTGCCTGGAGTGCGGACAGGGGATTCTACGAGCAGTACTTC.

The CDR3 nucleotides read TGTGCCATCAGTTTACTACTAGCGGGGGGAAGCACAGATACGCAGTATTTT. Residues: CAISLLLAGGSTDTQYF. V and J are TRBV10-3 and TRBJ2-3; TRBD2 aligns across 12 bases. V dropped 5 bases and J dropped 0; count of bases not matched to a gene: 6. The CDR3 spans 17 residues. From germline, CDR1 is ENHRY and CDR2 SYGVKD.

This chain connects TRBV10-1 to TRBJ2-3; D is uncertain. V lost 3 bases and J 8 bases, leaving 15 bases between the germline ends. Germline CDR1 WNHNN, CDR2 SYGVQD (reference sequence). The CDR3 is 14 amino acids. CDR3 nucleotide sequence: TGCGCCAGCAGTGAAAGGTCCGGAACGGGTACGCAGTATTTT. Amino acid sequence: CASSERSGTGTQYF.

The rearrangement links TRBV4-1 to TRBJ2-2; D possibly corresponds to TRBD1 (6 bases). Deletions cut 3 bases from V and 6 bases from J, with 14 bases between. The CDR3 spans 15 residues. Germline lookup yields CDR1 MGHRA and CDR2 YSYEKL. CDR3 loop: CASSQPTHRAGELFF. The CDR3 DNA reads as TGCGCCAGCAGCCAGCCCACCCACAGGGCCGGGGAGCTGTTTTTT.

A single count supports this clone. The gene calls are TRBV6-1 and TRBJ1-2; D unclear. The CDR3 contains 13 residues. Between the trimmed V and J ends, which lost 1 base and 8 bases, there was a span of 11 bases. Germline values: CDR1 MNHNS, CDR2 SASEGT. CDR3 sequence (DNA): TGTGCCAGCAGTGAAGTAGCGAGCGGGGGCTACACCTTC. It codes for CASSEVASGGYTF.

The DNA for the CDR3 is TGCGCCAGCAGTCAGGGGAACACTGAAGCTTTCTTT. It encodes CASSQGNTEAFF. This rearrangement joins TRBV10-2 to TRBJ1-1; a weak D match, TRBD1 (5 bases). Germline V gene sequence: CDR1 WSHSY, CDR2 SAAADI. The CDR3 runs 12 residues. V shed 5 bases and J shed 1 base, with 5 bases lying between them.

This sequence joins TRBV30 and TRBJ1-4, with D possibly TRBD1 on 6 matching bases. Trimming took 2 bases from V and 10 from J, leaving 23 bases between them. This CDR3 is built from 16 residues. Germline-derived CDR1 and CDR2 are GTSNPN and SVGIG (reference sequence). CDR3 DNA: TGTGCCTGGAGTCCGTGGGACATTCCCGGTGGAGGAAAACTGTTTTTT. Encoded protein: CAWSPWDIPGGGKLFF. The whole variable domain, remainder taken from reference TRBV30 and TRBJ1-4, is SQTIHQWPATLVQPVGSPLSLECTVEGTSNPNLYWYRQAAGRGLQLLFYSVGIGQISSEVPQNLSASRPQDRQFILSSKKLLLSDSGFYLCAWSPWDIPGGGKLFFGSGTQLSVL.

This chain links TRBV25-1 with TRBJ2-5, with TRBD2 matching over 8 bases. Per the germline V gene, CDR1 is MGHDK and CDR2 is SYGVNS. The CDR3 length is 16 residues. The V segment lost 1 base and the J segment 5 bases; nucleotides outside the gene matches: 9. The CDR3 DNA reads TGTGCCAGCAGTGAATTGGTCGGGGGGGCCGGGGAGACCCAGTACTTC. Encoded protein: CASSELVGGAGETQYF.

The chain employs TRBV4-3 and TRBJ2-2, with D unresolved. The ends were cut back, 6 bases at V and 4 bases at J, with 12 bases in the middle. Germline loops: CDR1 LGHNA, CDR2 YSLEER. The CDR3 has 14 amino acids. Here the CDR3 reads CASSRIKGTGELFF. CDR3 DNA sequence: TGCGCCAGCAGTCGGATTAAGGGCACCGGGGAGCTGTTTTTT.

The chain couples TRBV5-6 to TRBJ1-4; D uncertain. The CDR3 has 15 residues. V lost 6 bases and J lost 4, with 16 bases in between. CDR1 is SGHDT and CDR2 is YYEEEE in the germline V gene. The CDR3 sequence: CASNPMTASNEKLFF. DNA for the CDR3: TGTGCCAGCAACCCGATGACGGCCAGTAATGAAAAACTGTTTTTT.

The chain combines TRBV5-1 with TRBJ1-3; TRBD1 is a possible D gene (6 bases). From germline, CDR1 is SGHRS and CDR2 YFSETQ. Trimming removed 4 bases at V and 0 bases at J, with 11 bases between. This CDR3 is built from 15 residues. The CDR3 is CASSQTGSSGNTIYF. The CDR3 DNA reads TGCGCCAGCAGCCAGACAGGATCCTCTGGAAACACCATATATTTT.

CDR3 sequence: CATSGPAGGPHEQFF. The CDR3 nucleotides read TGTGCCACAAGCGGCCCCGCGGGGGGGCCACACGAGCAGTTCTTC. The chain joins TRBV28 to TRBJ2-1; 9 positions match TRBD2. After removal of 10 bases from V and 10 bases from J, the junction contained 17 bases not matched to a gene. This CDR3 spans 15 amino acids. Germline CDR1 MDHEN, CDR2 SYDVKM.

The rearrangement joins TRBV27 to TRBJ1-3; no definite D call. The V end lost 2 bases, the J end lost 4 bases, and 12 bases lay between the germline ends. CDR1 is MNHEY, CDR2 SMNVEV, per germline (reference sequence). The CDR3 loop spans 15 amino acids. CDR3 protein: CASSLDSAGGNTIYF. CDR3 coding DNA: TGTGCCAGCAGTTTAGACTCGGCGGGCGGAAACACCATATATTTT.

The genes are TRBV2 and TRBJ2-2, with D perhaps TRBD1 (5 bases). Trimming stripped 10 bases from V and 4 bases from J, with 16 bases between. The CDR3 totals 14 residues. Germline loops: CDR1 SNHLY, CDR2 FYNNEI. DNA for the CDR3: TGTGCCACCGAAGGGGTGATCGCCACCGGGGAGCTGTTTTTT. Translation: CATEGVIATGELFF.

As DNA, the CDR3 is TGTGCCAGCAGCTTTACTAGCGGGGGAGCCTACAATGAGCAGTTCTTC. Encoded protein: CASSFTSGGAYNEQFF. J is TRBJ2-1 and V is TRBV7-2; 11 bases line up with TRBD2. Germline CDR1 and CDR2: SGHTA and FQGNSA. V dropped 3 bases and J dropped 2; count of bases not matched to a gene: 3. This CDR3 is built from 16 residues.

This rearrangement joins TRBV10-3 to TRBJ2-2; D remains unclear. CDR1 and CDR2 (germline): ENHRY, SYGVKD. The CDR3 is 12 residues long. The ends were cut back, 3 bases at V and 7 bases at J, with 6 bases in the middle. The CDR3: CAISDLGGELFF. The DNA of the CDR3 is TGTGCCATCAGTGACTTGGGCGGGGAGCTGTTTTTT.

The chain is built from TRBV7-2 and TRBJ2-3; D gene ambiguous. CDR3 length: 13 amino acids. Germline lookup yields CDR1 SGHTA and CDR2 FQGNSA. Trimming removed 3 bases at V and 5 bases at J, with 9 bases between. CDR3 coding DNA: TGTGCCAGCAGCTTCCGAGAGGTAGATACGCAGTATTTT. Protein: CASSFREVDTQYF. The full variable domain, completed using reference TRBV7-2 and TRBJ2-3, is GAGVSQSPSNKVTEKGKDVELRCDPISGHTALYWYRQSLGQGLEFLIYFQGNSAPDKSGLPSDRFSAERTGGSVSTLTIQRTQQEDSAVYLCASSFREVDTQYFGPGTRLTVL.

The chain employs TRBV10-3 and TRBJ2-7, with 11 bases identical to TRBD2. The germline gives CDR1 ENHRY, CDR2 SYGVKD. J lost 4 bases, V lost 7 bases, and 0 bases had no gene match. The length of the CDR3 is 12 residues. CDR3 sequence reads: CAITSGGYEQYF. CDR3 nucleotide sequence: TGTGCCATCACTAGCGGGGGGTACGAGCAGTACTTC.

The CDR3 loop is CASLGTQETQYF. CDR3 sequence (DNA): TGTGCCAGCCTAGGAACCCAAGAGACCCAGTACTTC. This chain uses TRBV28 with TRBJ2-5; no reliable D call. Germline V gene sequence: CDR1 MDHEN, CDR2 SYDVKM. V shed 8 bases and J shed 1 base, with 8 bases lying between them. The CDR3 consists of 12 residues. Full variable domain (outside the CDR3, taken from reference TRBV28 and TRBJ2-5): DVKVTQSSRYLVKRTGEKVFLECVQDMDHENMFWYRQDPGLGLRLIYFSYDVKMKEKGDIPEGYSVSREKKERFSLILESASTNQTSMYLCASLGTQETQYFGPGTRLLVL.

For this clone: An end of the junction differs from the germline gene, which may be a read error. The rearrangement uses TRBV7-7 and TRBJ2-1; possible D gene TRBD2, 5 bases. Germline CDR1 is SSHAT and CDR2 is FNYEAQ (reference sequence). The length of the CDR3 is 14 residues. CDR3 amino acids: CASSESPAANEQFF. CDR3 nucleotides: TGTGCTAGCAGCGAAAGTCCAGCGGCCAATGAGCAGTTCTTC.

The V call is TRBV11-1, the J call TRBJ2-7; D ambiguous. V dropped 3 bases and J dropped 3 bases, with 12 bases sitting between them. CDR1 and CDR2 from the germline V gene are SGHAT and FQDESV (reference sequence). The CDR3 spans 14 residues. In DNA, the CDR3 is TGTGCCAGCAGCTTGGTTTTGGCGAGCTACGAGCAGTACTTC. Its protein is CASSLVLASYEQYF.

The V and J genes are TRBV5-1 and TRBJ1-6; D remains unclear. Per the germline V gene, CDR1 is SGHRS and CDR2 is YFSETQ. The germline V and J ends were trimmed by 0 bases and 7 bases, with 11 bases remaining between them. CDR3 length: 15 amino acids. The CDR3 sequence is CASSLGDLGNSPLHF. CDR3 DNA sequence: TGCGCCAGCAGCTTGGGGGATCTGGGAAATTCACCCCTCCACTTT.

The genes are TRBV20-1 and TRBJ2-5; D unresolved. The germline V and J ends were trimmed by 4 bases and 2 bases, with 5 bases remaining between them. Per germline, CDR1 DFQATT and CDR2 SNEGSKA (reference sequence). This CDR3 spans 11 amino acids. The chain's CDR3 is CSATAQETQYF. The CDR3 DNA reads as TGCAGTGCTACCGCTCAAGAGACCCAGTACTTC.

This chain joins TRBV7-6 and TRBJ1-1; a weak D match, TRBD1 (6 bases). V was cut by 0 bases and J by 2 bases, with 10 bases left in between. Germline assignment: CDR1 SGHVS and CDR2 FNYEAQ. The CDR3 sequence is 15 residues long. In DNA, the CDR3 is TGTGCCAGCAGCTTAGCAGGGGGGCTAAACACTGAAGCTTTCTTT. This translates into CASSLAGGLNTEAFF.

The gene calls are TRBV5-1 and TRBJ2-3; weak D call: TRBD1 (6 bases). Germline V lookup: CDR1 SGHRS, CDR2 YFSETQ. The CDR3 consists of 14 residues. V was cut by 10 bases and J by 0 bases, with 15 bases left in between. The CDR3 reads CASSGALSTDTQYF. As DNA, the CDR3 is TGCGCCTCCTCAGGGGCCCTTAGCACAGATACGCAGTATTTT.

This clone was detected only once. The chain recombines TRBV2 with TRBJ2-5; a possible D gene is TRBD2 (7 bases). The germline V gene encodes CDR1 SNHLY and CDR2 FYNNEI. CDR3 length equals 16 residues. V shed 7 bases and J shed 0 bases, with 18 bases lying between them. In DNA form, the CDR3 reads TGTGCCAGCACTCCAAAGGGGGGGGGAAACCAAGAGACCCAGTACTTC. It is translated as CASTPKGGGNQETQYF.

V gene TRBV7-2 combines with J gene TRBJ2-2; TRBD2 is a possible D gene (6 bases). V lost 6 bases and J 2 bases, leaving 10 bases between the germline ends. Germline lookup yields CDR1 SGHTA and CDR2 FQGNSA. The CDR3 is 14 residues long. The CDR3 reads CASRRDSNTGELFF. In DNA, the CDR3 is TGTGCCAGCAGACGGGACTCAAACACCGGGGAGCTGTTTTTT.

This chain joins TRBV4-3 and TRBJ2-5; a weak D match, TRBD2 (5 bases). Germline values: CDR1 LGHNA, CDR2 YSLEER. CDR3 size: 15 residues. V was cut by 0 bases and J by 5 bases, with 13 bases left in between. This chain's CDR3 is CASSQDLRVAETQYF. The CDR3 DNA reads as TGCGCCAGCAGCCAAGATCTGAGGGTAGCGGAGACCCAGTACTTC.

The chain couples TRBV18 to TRBJ2-1; D not resolved. With 2 bases removed from V and 0 bases from J, the gap between germline ends came to 5 bases. The CDR3 is 14 amino acids. Germline V gene data show CDR1 as KGHSH and CDR2 as LQKENI. The CDR3 sequence is CASSPTPSYNEQFF. The CDR3 nucleotides read TGTGCCAGCTCACCAACACCCTCCTACAATGAGCAGTTCTTC.